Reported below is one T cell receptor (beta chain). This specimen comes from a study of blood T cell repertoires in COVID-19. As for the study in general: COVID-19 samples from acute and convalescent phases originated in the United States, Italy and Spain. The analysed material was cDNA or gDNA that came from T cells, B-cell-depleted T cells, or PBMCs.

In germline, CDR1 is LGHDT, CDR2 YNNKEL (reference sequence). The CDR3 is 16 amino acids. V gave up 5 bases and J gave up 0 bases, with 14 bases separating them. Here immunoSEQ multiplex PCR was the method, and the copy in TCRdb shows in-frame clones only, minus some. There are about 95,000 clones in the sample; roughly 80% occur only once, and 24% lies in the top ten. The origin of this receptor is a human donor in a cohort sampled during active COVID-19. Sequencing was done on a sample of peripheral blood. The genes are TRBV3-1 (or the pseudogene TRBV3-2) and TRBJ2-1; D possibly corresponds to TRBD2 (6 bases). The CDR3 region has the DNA TGTGCCAGCAGCGAAATAGGGAGGACCTCCTACAATGAGCAGTTCTTC. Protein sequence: CASSEIGRTSYNEQFF.